These 11 T cell receptor beta chains came from one sample sequenced in a study of shared clonotypes between healthy human individuals. Measured with immunoSEQ multiplex PCR; TCRdb has only the in-frame clones, and not every one. Of 1 million to 1.2 million clones in the sample, approximately 80% were seen once. Sample: memory CD4+ T cells from PBMCs. Subset noted: CD45RA-negative fraction. The receptors come from a man aged 18 to 30 in good health. Some clones in this sample may be carry-over from other donors' samples.

This chain uses TRBV19 with TRBJ1-5, with D possibly TRBD1 on 5 matching bases. The CDR3 contains 15 residues. Germline loops: CDR1 LNHDA, CDR2 SQIVND (reference sequence). The V end was cut by 3 bases, the J end by 1 base, with 10 bases between. In DNA form, the CDR3 reads TGTGCCAGTAGTATGCCGGGGGTGAGCAATCAGCCCCAGCATTTT. This gives the protein CASSMPGVSNQPQHF.

The chain links TRBV28 to TRBJ1-2, with D hard to call. Germline CDR1 MDHEN, CDR2 SYDVKM. The CDR3 has 13 amino acids. Trimming left V 3 bases short and J 3 bases short, with 8 bases between. CDR3 sequence (DNA): TGTGCCAGCAGTTTGGTACAGTACTATGGCTACACCTTC. Amino acids: CASSLVQYYGYTF.

This clone was counted a single time. V gene TRBV9 combines with J gene TRBJ2-3; D is undetermined. The CDR3 consists of 12 residues. CDR1 is SGDLS, CDR2 YYNGEE, per germline. Trimming stripped 1 base from V and 8 bases from J, with 8 bases between. The CDR3 is CASSVTGGTQYF. The CDR3 DNA reads as TGTGCCAGCAGCGTAACGGGTGGTACGCAGTATTTT.

Worth noting for this clone: A far larger clone is only one base removed, so a read error is likely. Other DNA sequences in the sample encode the same CDR3. The chain uses TRBV28 and TRBJ1-1; D call uncertain. Germline V lookup: CDR1 MDHEN, CDR2 SYDVKM. The length of the CDR3 is 12 residues. V lost 6 bases, J lost 1 base, and 6 bases lay in between. CDR3 bases: TGTGCCAGCAGCTTAAGGAACACTGAAGCTTTCTTT. This encodes CASSLRNTEAFF.

A few counts support this clone. Other nucleotide sequences from this sample produce the same CDR3. The V gene is TRBV18, the J gene TRBJ2-2, with 9 bases identical to TRBD1. The CDR3 covers 13 residues. Germline CDR1 reads KGHSH; CDR2 reads LQKENI. The V gene end was trimmed by 4 bases and the J gene end by 6 bases; junction bases not matched to a gene: 0. The CDR3 sequence is CASSRQGAGELFF. DNA for the CDR3: TGTGCCAGCTCACGACAGGGGGCCGGGGAGCTGTTTTTT.

The chain combines TRBV19 with TRBJ2-2; D is unclear. The V end lost 3 bases, the J end lost 0 bases, and 8 bases lay between the germline ends. The CDR3 is 15 amino acids. Germline V lookup: CDR1 LNHDA, CDR2 SQIVND (reference sequence). The CDR3 loop is CASSISATNTGELFF. Here the CDR3 DNA reads TGTGCCAGTAGTATCAGCGCAACGAACACCGGGGAGCTGTTTTTT.

This chain joins TRBV30 and TRBJ1-6; TRBD1 matches 10 bases. This CDR3 contains 15 residues. J gave up 7 bases and V 0 bases, and 3 bases lay outside the gene matches. CDR1 and CDR2 from the germline V gene are GTSNPN and SVGIG (reference sequence). CDR3 in DNA: TGTGCCTGGAGTGTAAAGACAGGGGGCAATTCACCCCTCCACTTT. Protein product: CAWSVKTGGNSPLHF.

The genes are TRBV14 and TRBJ2-3, with TRBD1 matching 8 bases. CDR1 and CDR2 (germline): SGHDN, FVKESK. The CDR3 contains 15 residues. V gave up 5 bases and J gave up 1 base; unmatched junction bases: 5. CDR3 sequence reads: CASSAGGPGTDTQYF. CDR3 nucleotides: TGTGCCAGCAGCGCAGGGGGCCCGGGCACAGATACGCAGTATTTT.

The chain is built from TRBV2 and TRBJ2-1; 8 bases map to TRBD1. Germline V gene lookup returns CDR1 SNHLY and CDR2 FYNNEI. The CDR3 is 15 amino acids. With 4 bases clipped from V and 8 bases from J, the junction kept 10 bases outside the gene matches. The CDR3 DNA is TGTGCCAGCAGTGCCCTCCCCAGGGGGCATGATGAGCAGTTCTTC. This gives the protein CASSALPRGHDEQFF.

J is TRBJ2-2 and V is TRBV7-2; D is perhaps TRBD2 (7 bases). V was cut by 11 bases and J by 2 bases, with 15 bases left in between. Germline V gene sequence: CDR1 SGHTA, CDR2 FQGNSA. The CDR3 extends over 14 amino acids. The CDR3: CAGRRGPNTGELFF. CDR3 DNA sequence: TGTGCCGGACGGCGGGGGCCAAACACCGGGGAGCTGTTTTTT. Full variable domain (missing parts from reference TRBV7-2 and TRBJ2-2): GAGVSQSPSNKVTEKGKDVELRCDPISGHTALYWYRQSLGQGLEFLIYFQGNSAPDKSGLPSDRFSAERTGGSVSTLTIQRTQQEDSAVYLCAGRRGPNTGELFFGEGSRLTVL.

This sequence joins TRBV5-6 and TRBJ1-2; tentatively, D is TRBD1 (6 bases). Trimming shortened V by 4 bases and J by 1 base, and 14 bases separated the two germline ends. The V gene's germline CDR1 is SGHDT and CDR2 YYEEEE. The CDR3 is 15 amino acids. DNA of the CDR3: TGTGCCAGCAGCCGGCCTAGGGGGGTTAACTATGGCTACACCTTC. This sequence encodes CASSRPRGVNYGYTF.